The entry below describes one TCR beta chain. The entry originates in a study of blood T cell repertoires in COVID-19. The germline gives CDR1 SGHAT, CDR2 FQNNGV. The V end lost 1 base, the J end lost 1 base, and 4 bases lay between the germline ends. The CDR3 consists of 13 residues. As originally analysed: Estimation of nucleated cell counts was performed using reference gene primer amplification. TCRdb's copy holds only in-frame clones and misses some; the assay was immunoSEQ multiplex PCR. V and J calls and clone size are those listed in that table; D and trimming were worked out from the DNA. The sample has about 110,000 clones; over 65% are singletons.

The TCR sequence derives from an elderly man with COVID-19, enrolled during active disease. The sequenced sample consisted of peripheral blood. The J gene is TRBJ1-1, the V gene TRBV11-2, with D unresolved. In DNA, the CDR3 is TGTGCCAGCAGCTTAGTCGGGAACACTGAAGCTTTCTTT. Translation gives CASSLVGNTEAFF. Based on the CDR3 plus reference TRBV11-2 and TRBJ1-1, the full variable domain is EAGVAQSPRYKIIEKRQSVAFWCNPISGHATLYWYQQILGQGPKLLIQFQNNGVVDDSQLPKDRFSAERLKGVDSTLKIQPAKLEDSAVYLCASSLVGNTEAFFGQGTRLTVV.